The entry that follows covers one T cell receptor (beta chain) sequence. The sample carries other DNA sequences with the same CDR3. Trimming removed 2 bases from V and 6 bases from J, with 11 bases in between. The CDR3 contains 14 residues. Per germline, CDR1 WNHNN and CDR2 SYGVQD (reference sequence). This entry comes from a study of blood T cell repertoires in COVID-19. Authors' analysis steps: Reference gene primer amplification gave nucleated cell count estimates. Assay used: immunoSEQ multiplex PCR; TCRdb lists only in-frame clones, some missing. D and trimming were read from the DNA, whereas the V and J calls and clone size are those reported in that table. The sample has more than 40,000 clones; about 87% are singletons.

The TCR comes from a man older than 75 with acute or convalescent COVID-19. Source material: peripheral blood. The J gene is TRBJ2-1, the V gene TRBV10-1; D is uncertain. The CDR3 sequence: CASSESLEGNEQFF. In DNA, the CDR3 is TGCGCCAGCAGTGAGAGCCTAGAAGGCAATGAGCAGTTCTTC.